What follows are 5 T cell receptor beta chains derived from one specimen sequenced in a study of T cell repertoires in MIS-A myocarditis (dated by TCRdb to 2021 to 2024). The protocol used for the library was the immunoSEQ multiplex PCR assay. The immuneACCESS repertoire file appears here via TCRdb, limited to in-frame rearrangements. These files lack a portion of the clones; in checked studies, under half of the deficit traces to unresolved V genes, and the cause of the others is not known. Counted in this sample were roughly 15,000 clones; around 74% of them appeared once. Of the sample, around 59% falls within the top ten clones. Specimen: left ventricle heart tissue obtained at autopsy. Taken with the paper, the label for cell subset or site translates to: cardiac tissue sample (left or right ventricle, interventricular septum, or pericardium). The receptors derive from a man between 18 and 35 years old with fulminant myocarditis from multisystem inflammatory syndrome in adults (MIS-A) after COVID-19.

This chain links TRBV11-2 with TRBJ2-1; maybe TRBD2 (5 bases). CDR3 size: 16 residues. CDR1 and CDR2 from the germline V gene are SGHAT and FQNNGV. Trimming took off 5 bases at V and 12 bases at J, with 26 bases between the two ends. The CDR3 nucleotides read TGTGCCAGCAGCCCCTTGGACTTCGCCACATCCAGTATGCAGTTCTTC. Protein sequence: CASSPLDFATSSMQFF.

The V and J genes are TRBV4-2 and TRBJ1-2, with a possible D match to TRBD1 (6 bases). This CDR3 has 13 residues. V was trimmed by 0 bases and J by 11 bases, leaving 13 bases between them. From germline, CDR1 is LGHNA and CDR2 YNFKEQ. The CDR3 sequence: CASSQDRGGGYTF. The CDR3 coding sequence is TGTGCCAGCAGCCAAGATCGAGGGGGAGGGTACACCTTC.

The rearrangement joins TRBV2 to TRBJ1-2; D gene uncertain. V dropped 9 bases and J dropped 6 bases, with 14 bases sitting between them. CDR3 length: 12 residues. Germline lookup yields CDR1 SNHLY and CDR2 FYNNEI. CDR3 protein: CASRVGLDGYTF. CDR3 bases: TGTGCCAGTAGAGTCGGTCTTGATGGCTACACCTTC.

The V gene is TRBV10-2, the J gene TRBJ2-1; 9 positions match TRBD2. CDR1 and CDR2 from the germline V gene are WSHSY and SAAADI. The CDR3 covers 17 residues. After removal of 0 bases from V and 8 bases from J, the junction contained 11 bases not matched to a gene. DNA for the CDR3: TGCGCCAGCAGTGAGTCTGAGCGGGAGGACGGGGTGGATGAGCAGTTCTTC. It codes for CASSESEREDGVDEQFF.

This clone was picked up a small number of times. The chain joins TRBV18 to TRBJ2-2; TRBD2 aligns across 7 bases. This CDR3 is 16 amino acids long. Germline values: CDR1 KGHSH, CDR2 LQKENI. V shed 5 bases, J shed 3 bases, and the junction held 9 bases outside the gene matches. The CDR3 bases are TGTGCCAGCTCAAGTATAGGCGGGAGACACACCGGGGAGCTGTTTTTT. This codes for CASSSIGGRHTGELFF. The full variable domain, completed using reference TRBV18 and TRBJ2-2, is NAGVMQNPRHLVRRRGQEARLRCSPMKGHSHVYWYRQLPEEGLKFMVYLQKENIIDESGMPKERFSAEFPKEGPSILRIQQVVRGDSAAYFCASSSIGGRHTGELFFGEGSRLTVL.